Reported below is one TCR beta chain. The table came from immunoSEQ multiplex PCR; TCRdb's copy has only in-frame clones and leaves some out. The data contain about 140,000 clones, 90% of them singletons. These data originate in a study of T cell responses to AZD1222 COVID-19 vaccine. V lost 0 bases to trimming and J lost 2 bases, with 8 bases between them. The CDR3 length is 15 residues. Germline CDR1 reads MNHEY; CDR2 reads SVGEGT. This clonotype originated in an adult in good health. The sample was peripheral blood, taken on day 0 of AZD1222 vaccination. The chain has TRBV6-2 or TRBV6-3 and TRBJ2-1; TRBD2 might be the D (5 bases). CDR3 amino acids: CASSYSDGTYNEQFF. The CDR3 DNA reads TGTGCCAGCAGTTACTCGGACGGGACCTACAATGAGCAGTTCTTC.